This T cell receptor beta chain stems from a study of cytomegalovirus exposure and HLA in healthy donors. Study information: Earlier findings included approximately 120 million unique TCR beta sequences obtained from 150 million to 200 million T cells. Of all 400 or so donors who were genotyped, 75% to 90% belonged to the Caucasian-associated ancestry cluster. Study conclusions and caveats: Common viral pathogens (according to a later analysis) appeared linked to several of the most significant clusters. A few V segments could not be told apart, such as TRBV6-2 and TRBV6-3, and were left out.

About this clone itself: The antigen is unknown.

CDR1 is MNHEY, CDR2 SMNVEV, per germline (reference sequence). V was cut by 5 bases and J by 6 bases, with 13 bases left in between. The CDR3 runs to 13 residues. PCR employed 60 Vbeta and 13 Jbeta primers. Sequencing used immunoSEQ multiplex PCR; TCRdb keeps in-frame clones, though not all of them. Its listing shows 96,000 or so clones. The rearrangement uses TRBV27 and TRBJ1-2, with D unresolved. The sequence derives from a woman in her thirties in good health and CMV-seronegative. The specimen was PBMCs. The CDR3 is CASSAGDGNGYTF. The CDR3 DNA reads TGTGCCAGCAGTGCCGGCGACGGGAATGGCTACACCTTC.